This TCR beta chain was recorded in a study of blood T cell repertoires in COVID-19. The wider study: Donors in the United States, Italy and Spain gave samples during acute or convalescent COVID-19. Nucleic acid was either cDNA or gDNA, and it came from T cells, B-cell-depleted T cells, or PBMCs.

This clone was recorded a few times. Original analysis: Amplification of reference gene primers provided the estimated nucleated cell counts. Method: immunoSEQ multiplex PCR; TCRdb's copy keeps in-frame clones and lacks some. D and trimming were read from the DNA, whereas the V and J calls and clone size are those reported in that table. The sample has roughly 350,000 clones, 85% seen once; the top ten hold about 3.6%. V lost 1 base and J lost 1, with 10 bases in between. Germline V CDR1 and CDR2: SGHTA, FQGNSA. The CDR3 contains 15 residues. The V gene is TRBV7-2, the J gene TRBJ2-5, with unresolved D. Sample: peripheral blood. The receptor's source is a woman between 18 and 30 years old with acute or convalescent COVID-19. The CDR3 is CASSLGSRSQETQYF. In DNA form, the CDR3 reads TGTGCCAGCAGCTTAGGATCCAGGTCCCAAGAGACCCAGTACTTC.